This T cell receptor beta chain was captured by sequencing in a study of blood T cell repertoires in COVID-19. Here immunoSEQ multiplex PCR was the method, and the copy in TCRdb shows in-frame clones only, minus some. Of around 99,000 clones listed, approximately 88% were seen once; the top ten hold roughly 4.9%. The source of this sequence is a man in his forties or fifties with active or convalescent COVID-19. Input material: peripheral blood.

The DNA for the CDR3 is TGTGCCAGCAGCTTAGGAATCGGGCAGGGAAACACTGAAGCTTTCTTT. This encodes CASSLGIGQGNTEAFF. The V call is TRBV7-9, the J call TRBJ1-1, with D perhaps matching TRBD1 (5 bases). V gave up 1 base and J gave up 2 bases, with 14 bases separating them. This CDR3 contains 16 residues. Germline V gene lookup returns CDR1 SEHNR and CDR2 FQNEAQ (reference sequence).